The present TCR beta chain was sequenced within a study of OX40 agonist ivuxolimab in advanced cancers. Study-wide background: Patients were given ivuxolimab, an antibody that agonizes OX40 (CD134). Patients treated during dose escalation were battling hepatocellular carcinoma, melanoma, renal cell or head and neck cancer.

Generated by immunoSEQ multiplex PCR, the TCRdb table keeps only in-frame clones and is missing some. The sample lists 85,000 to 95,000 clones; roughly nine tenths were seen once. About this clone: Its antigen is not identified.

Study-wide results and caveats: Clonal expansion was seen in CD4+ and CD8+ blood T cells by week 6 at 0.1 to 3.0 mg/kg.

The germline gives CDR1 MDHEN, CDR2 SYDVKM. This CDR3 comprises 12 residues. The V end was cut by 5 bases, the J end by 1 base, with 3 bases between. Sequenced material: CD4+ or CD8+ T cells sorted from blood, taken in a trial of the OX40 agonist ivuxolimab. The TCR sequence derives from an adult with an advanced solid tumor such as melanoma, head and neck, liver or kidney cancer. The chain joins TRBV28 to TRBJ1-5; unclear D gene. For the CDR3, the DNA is TGTGCCAGCAGTAAGAGCAATCAGCCCCAGCATTTT. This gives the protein CASSKSNQPQHF.